This TCR beta chain was captured by sequencing in a study of T cell repertoires in ileal Crohn's disease. General study results and limits: Active smokers at surgery had more clonal expansions than non-smokers. Postoperative endoscopy occurred within one year, median roughly 6.9 months. Sorted CD8 T cells held more high-frequency clones than CD4.

Method: immunoSEQ multiplex PCR; TCRdb's copy keeps in-frame clones and lacks some. The sample yields roughly 60,000 clones, 70% to 90% seen once. The time point here: neoterminal ileum biopsy at postoperative endoscopy, about 6 months after surgery. Eligibility required adulthood, ileal or ileocolonic Crohn's disease and indicated ileocolonic resection. Concerning this clone: What it binds is not known.

The sequence derives from an adult with Crohn's disease. Sequenced sample: ileal tissue.

This CDR3 is CAWSSRGYEQYF. The CDR3 coding sequence is TGTGCCTGGAGTTCGAGAGGTTACGAGCAGTACTTC. J is TRBJ2-7 and V is TRBV30; D unresolved. This CDR3 contains 12 residues. Germline CDR1 GTSNPN, CDR2 SVGIG (reference sequence). V shed 2 bases and J shed 4 bases, with 9 bases lying between them. The full variable domain, in which reference TRBV30 and TRBJ2-7 provide the parts outside the CDR3, is SQTIHQWPATLVQPVGSPLSLECTVEGTSNPNLYWYRQAAGRGLQLLFYSVGIGQISSEVPQNLSASRPQDRQFILSSKKLLLSDSGFYLCAWSSRGYEQYFGPGTRLTVT.